This passage covers 15 T cell receptor beta chains from one sample sequenced in a study of blood T cell repertoires in COVID-19. Sequencing used immunoSEQ multiplex PCR; TCRdb keeps in-frame clones, though not all of them. The sample holds fewer than 450,000 clones, roughly 86% seen once. Sequencing was carried out using PBMCs or T cells enriched from blood (not recorded which). These TCRs come from a woman in her thirties or forties with acute COVID-19.

The V and J genes are TRBV9 and TRBJ2-2, with 11 nucleotides matching TRBD2. The V segment lost 4 bases and the J segment 7 bases; nucleotides outside the gene matches: 9. The CDR3 loop spans 16 amino acids. Germline V gene data show CDR1 as SGDLS and CDR2 as YYNGEE. This CDR3 reads CASSMPGTSGVGELFF. The CDR3 nucleotides are TGTGCCAGCAGCATGCCCGGGACTAGCGGTGTCGGGGAGCTGTTTTTT. Complete variable domain (other parts from reference TRBV9 and TRBJ2-2): DSGVTQTPKHLITATGQRVTLRCSPRSGDLSVYWYQQSLDQGLQFLIQYYNGEERAKGNILERFSAQQFPDLHSELNLSSLELGDSALYFCASSMPGTSGVGELFFGEGSRLTVL.

The chain carries TRBV11-2 and TRBJ1-1; maybe TRBD1 (5 bases). V lost 1 base to trimming and J lost 5 bases, with 14 bases between them. The CDR3 runs 15 residues. CDR1 and CDR2 (germline): SGHAT, FQNNGV. CDR3 residues: CASSLVGGTDTEAFF. In DNA form, the CDR3 reads TGTGCCAGCAGCTTAGTGGGGGGGACGGATACTGAAGCTTTCTTT. The complete variable domain, with remaining parts taken from reference TRBV11-2 and TRBJ1-1, reads EAGVAQSPRYKIIEKRQSVAFWCNPISGHATLYWYQQILGQGPKLLIQFQNNGVVDDSQLPKDRFSAERLKGVDSTLKIQPAKLEDSAVYLCASSLVGGTDTEAFFGQGTRLTVV.

This clone was counted between two and nine times. V and J are TRBV24-1 and TRBJ2-5; 11 bases match TRBD2. The CDR3 runs to 14 residues. The ends lost 4 bases at V and 5 bases at J; junction bases unmatched: 2. Germline CDR1 KGHDR, CDR2 SFDVKD. The CDR3 bases are TGTGCCACCAGTGACCCTAGCGGGGGGGAGACCCAGTACTTC. The encoded protein is CATSDPSGGETQYF.

The chain combines TRBV9 with TRBJ1-1; D remains ambiguous. Trimming took 1 base from V and 1 from J, leaving 8 bases between them. Germline assignment: CDR1 SGDLS and CDR2 YYNGEE. This CDR3 is 14 amino acids long. As DNA, the CDR3 is TGTGCCAGCAGCGTACTTGAAGCGAACACTGAAGCTTTCTTT. It is translated as CASSVLEANTEAFF.

The chain has TRBV5-1 and TRBJ2-5; possibly TRBD2 for D (6 bases). Germline CDR1 is SGHRS and CDR2 is YFSETQ. With 0 bases removed from V and 2 bases from J, the gap between germline ends came to 11 bases. This CDR3 is 15 amino acids long. This CDR3 reads CASSLGDWGQETQYF. The CDR3 region has the DNA TGCGCCAGCAGCTTGGGGGACTGGGGACAAGAGACCCAGTACTTC.

Ten or more counts support this clone. J is TRBJ2-5 and V is TRBV19, with D possibly being TRBD2 (6 bases). The CDR3 covers 14 residues. V gave up 4 bases and J gave up 5 bases, with 14 bases separating them. Germline CDR1 reads LNHDA; CDR2 reads SQIVND (reference sequence). This chain's CDR3 is CASSTRDLAETQYF. The CDR3 nucleotides are TGTGCCAGTAGTACTAGAGATCTAGCGGAGACCCAGTACTTC.

The V gene is TRBV5-5, the J gene TRBJ1-6; no firm D call. Germline-derived CDR1 and CDR2 are SGHKS and YYEKEE (reference sequence). The CDR3 has 15 amino acids. The V and J ends lost 2 bases and 8 bases respectively, with 14 bases between them. Here the CDR3 reads CASSFNGERDSPLHF. In nucleotides, the CDR3 is TGTGCCAGCAGCTTTAACGGGGAGCGGGATTCACCCCTCCACTTT.

This clone was counted only a few times. The chain joins TRBV2 to TRBJ1-3, with a possible D match to TRBD1 (6 bases). The germline V and J ends were trimmed by 11 bases and 0 bases, with 11 bases remaining between them. Germline CDR1 is SNHLY and CDR2 is FYNNEI. CDR3 length: 13 amino acids. Here the CDR3 reads CADRGISGNTIYF. The CDR3 DNA sequence: TGTGCCGATAGGGGGATCTCTGGAAACACCATATATTTT.

The chain combines TRBV19 with TRBJ1-5, with 9 bases aligning to TRBD1. Looked up from germline, CDR1 is LNHDA and CDR2 is SQIVND (reference sequence). The CDR3 totals 15 residues. Trimming removed 5 bases from V and 5 bases from J; junction bases left unmatched: 7. CDR3 nucleotides: TGTGCCAGTAGTCTCCGGGACAGGGATGATCAGCCCCAGCATTTT. This codes for CASSLRDRDDQPQHF.

The chain joins TRBV7-9 to TRBJ2-2, with 9 bases lining up with TRBD1. In germline, CDR1 is SEHNR, CDR2 FQNEAQ (reference sequence). With 4 bases clipped from V and 4 bases from J, the junction kept 4 bases outside the gene matches. CDR3 length: 15 residues. Here the CDR3 DNA reads TGTGCCAGCAGCTGGACAGGGGCGATCACCGGGGAGCTGTTTTTT. The encoded protein is CASSWTGAITGELFF.

This clone was seen only once. This chain connects TRBV20-1 to TRBJ2-1; no definite D call. The germline gives CDR1 DFQATT, CDR2 SNEGSKA (reference sequence). The CDR3 runs to 11 residues. Trimming shortened V by 2 bases and J by 7 bases, and 6 bases separated the two germline ends. The CDR3 protein is CSARKANEQFF. The CDR3 DNA reads as TGCAGTGCTAGAAAAGCGAATGAGCAGTTCTTC.

This clone was seen only once. The chain is built from TRBV4-1 and TRBJ1-4; 9 bases map to TRBD1. Germline V gives CDR1 MGHRA, CDR2 YSYEKL. With 4 bases clipped from V and 2 bases from J, the junction kept 2 bases outside the gene matches. The CDR3 runs 15 residues. The CDR3 nucleotides are TGCGCCAGCAGCCGACAGGGGGGGACTAATGAAAAACTGTTTTTT. This sequence encodes CASSRQGGTNEKLFF.

The V call is TRBV6-1, the J call TRBJ2-3; 10 bases match TRBD1. The CDR3 contains 16 residues. The germline V gene has CDR1 MNHNS and CDR2 SASEGT. V was clipped by 1 base and J by 4 bases; unmatched bases: 5. CDR3 sequence (DNA): TGTGCCAGCAGTGAAGTGGGGACAGGGGCTGCAGATACGCAGTATTTT. This codes for CASSEVGTGAADTQYF.

J is TRBJ2-7 and V is TRBV5-4; 11 bases align to TRBD2. Germline V gene sequence: CDR1 SGHNT, CDR2 YYREEE (reference sequence). The V segment lost 0 bases and the J segment 4 bases; nucleotides outside the gene matches: 9. The CDR3 consists of 17 residues. CDR3 loop: CASSLAASGGLQYEQYF. CDR3 coding DNA: TGTGCCAGCAGCTTGGCGGCTAGCGGGGGGCTGCAATACGAGCAGTACTTC.

V and J are TRBV29-1 and TRBJ1-1; 7 nucleotides agree with TRBD1. This CDR3 contains 14 residues. The J segment lost 0 bases and the V segment lost 5 bases, leaving 6 bases of the junction unmatched. Germline CDR1 and CDR2: SQVTM and ANQGSEA. The CDR3 nucleotides read TGCAGCGTTTATACAGGGGCGATGAACACTGAAGCTTTCTTT. As protein: CSVYTGAMNTEAFF.